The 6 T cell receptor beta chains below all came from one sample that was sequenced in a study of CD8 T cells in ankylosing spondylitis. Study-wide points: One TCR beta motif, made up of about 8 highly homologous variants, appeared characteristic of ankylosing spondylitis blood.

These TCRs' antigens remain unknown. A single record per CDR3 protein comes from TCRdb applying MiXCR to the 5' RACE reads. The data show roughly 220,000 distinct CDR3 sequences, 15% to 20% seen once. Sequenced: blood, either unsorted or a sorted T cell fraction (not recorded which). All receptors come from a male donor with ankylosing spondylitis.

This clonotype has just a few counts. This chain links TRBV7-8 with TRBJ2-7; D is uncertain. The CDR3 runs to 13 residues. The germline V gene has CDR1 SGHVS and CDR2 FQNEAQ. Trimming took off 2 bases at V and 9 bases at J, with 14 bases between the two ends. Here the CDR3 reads CASSLSAGGVQYF. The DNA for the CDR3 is TGTGCCAGCAGCTTAAGCGCAGGCGGCGTGCAGTACTTC.

The CDR3 region is CASSLTGDSDGYTF. CDR3 coding DNA: TGTGCCAGCAGTTTAACCGGGGACAGCGATGGCTACACCTTC. This chain uses TRBV27 with TRBJ1-2; 7 nucleotides match TRBD1. The CDR3 contains 14 residues. Germline-derived CDR1 and CDR2 are MNHEY and SMNVEV (reference sequence). Trimming at V came to 2 bases and at J to 6 bases, leaving 6 bases not matched to a gene.

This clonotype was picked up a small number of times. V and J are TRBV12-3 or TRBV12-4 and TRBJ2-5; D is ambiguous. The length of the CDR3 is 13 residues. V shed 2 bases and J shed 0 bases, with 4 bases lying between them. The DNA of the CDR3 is TGTGCCAGCAGTTTAACGGACCAAGAGACCCAGTACTTC. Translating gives CASSLTDQETQYF.

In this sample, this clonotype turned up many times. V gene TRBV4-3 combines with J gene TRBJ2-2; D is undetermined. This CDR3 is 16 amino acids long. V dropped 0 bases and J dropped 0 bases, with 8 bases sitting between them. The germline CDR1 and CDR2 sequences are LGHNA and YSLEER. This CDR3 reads CASSQDVETNTGELFF. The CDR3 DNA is TGCGCCAGCAGCCAAGATGTAGAAACGAACACCGGGGAGCTGTTTTTT.

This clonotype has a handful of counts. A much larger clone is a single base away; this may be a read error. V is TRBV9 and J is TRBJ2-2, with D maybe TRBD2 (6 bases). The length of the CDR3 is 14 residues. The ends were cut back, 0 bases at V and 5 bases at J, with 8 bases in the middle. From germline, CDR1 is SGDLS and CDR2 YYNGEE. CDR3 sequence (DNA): TGTGCCAGCAGCGTAGTTGGGGGGACCGGGGAGCTGTTTTTT. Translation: CASSVVGGTGELFF. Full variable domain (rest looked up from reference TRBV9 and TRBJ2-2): DSGVTQTPKHLITATGQRVTLRCSPRSGDLSVYWYQQSLDQGLQFLIQYYNGEERAKGNILERFSAQQFPDLHSELNLSSLELGDSALYFCASSVVGGTGELFFGEGSRLTVL.

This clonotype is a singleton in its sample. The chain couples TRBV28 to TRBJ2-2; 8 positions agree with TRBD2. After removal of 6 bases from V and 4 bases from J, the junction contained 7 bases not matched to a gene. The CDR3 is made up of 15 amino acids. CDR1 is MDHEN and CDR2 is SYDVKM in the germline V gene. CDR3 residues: CASSSGTRFTGELFF. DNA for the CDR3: TGTGCCAGCAGCTCCGGGACTAGATTCACCGGGGAGCTGTTTTTT. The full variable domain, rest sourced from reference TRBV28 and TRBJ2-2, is DVKVTQSSRYLVKRTGEKVFLECVQDMDHENMFWYRQDPGLGLRLIYFSYDVKMKEKGDIPEGYSVSREKKERFSLILESASTNQTSMYLCASSSGTRFTGELFFGEGSRLTVL.